The 18 T cell receptor beta chains presented below share a single source sample, sequenced in a study of T cell repertoires in cytomegalovirus infection. In TCRdb, the reads were re-called with MiXCR into one record per CDR3 protein. The sample has about a million distinct CDR3 sequences, 31% seen once. No antigen has been identified for these receptors. The input for sequencing was cultured CD8+ T cells from PBMCs, taken from culture after CMV antigen stimulation. These TCRs come from a human donor in good health (CMV status not recorded). Some clones in this sample may be carry-over from other donors' samples.

V gene TRBV19 combines with J gene TRBJ1-4; maybe TRBD1 (5 bases). Trimming stripped 3 bases from V and 8 bases from J, with 16 bases between. Looked up from germline, CDR1 is LNHDA and CDR2 is SQIVND (reference sequence). This CDR3 has 15 residues. The CDR3 bases are TGTGCCAGTAGTATTGTGGCAGGGAAGGGAGAAAAACTGTTTTTT. It specifies CASSIVAGKGEKLFF.

There are a few counts of this clonotype. The CDR3 nucleotides read TGTGCCAGCGAACCTCTTTACGGGGGGCAAGTCAGCTCTGGAAACACCATATATTTT. Amino acid sequence: CASEPLYGGQVSSGNTIYF. This chain uses TRBV6-1 with TRBJ1-3; possible D gene TRBD1, 6 bases. The germline V gene has CDR1 MNHNS and CDR2 SASEGT. This CDR3 has 19 residues. The germline V and J ends were trimmed by 8 bases and 0 bases, with 26 bases remaining between them.

Remarks on this clonotype: This sequence may be a read error, since a much larger clone differs from it by one base. The chain has TRBV7-3 and TRBJ2-2; weak D call: TRBD1 (6 bases). Looked up from germline, CDR1 is SGHTA and CDR2 is FQGTGA. The CDR3 is 14 residues long. This CDR3 is CVSSLTRGNGELFF. CDR3 nucleotide sequence: TGTGTCAGCAGCTTAACGAGGGGGAACGGGGAGCTGTTTTTT.

This clonotype has only a few counts. This chain links TRBV7-6 with TRBJ2-2; the match to TRBD1 covers 8 bases. The CDR3 runs 17 residues. The V segment lost 2 bases and the J segment 4 bases; nucleotides outside the gene matches: 9. Germline CDR1 reads SGHVS; CDR2 reads FNYEAQ. CDR3 bases: TGTGCCAGCAGCTTATCACAGGGGGTGCGGATCACCGGGGAGCTGTTTTTT. The encoded protein is CASSLSQGVRITGELFF.

In its sample, this clonotype was seen a few times. The chain couples TRBV6-1 to TRBJ2-3, with 12 positions matching TRBD1. The CDR3 is 18 residues long. CDR1 is MNHNS and CDR2 is SASEGT in the germline V gene. The J segment lost 4 bases and the V segment lost 4 bases, leaving 12 bases of the junction unmatched. The CDR3 nucleotides read TGTGCCAGCAGTGTATCGGGGACAGGGGGCGTTGGCGCAGATACGCAGTATTTT. Translated: CASSVSGTGGVGADTQYF.

This clonotype was seen a few times. This rearrangement joins TRBV28 to TRBJ2-1, with TRBD1 as a possible D gene (5 bases). The CDR3 extends over 15 amino acids. Trimming shortened V by 7 bases and J by 5 bases, and 18 bases separated the two germline ends. Per the germline V gene, CDR1 is MDHEN and CDR2 is SYDVKM. The CDR3 spells CASTLTAARDNEQFF. The CDR3 DNA is TGTGCCAGCACCCTGACGGCGGCCAGGGACAATGAGCAGTTCTTC.

V usage is TRBV10-3 and J usage is TRBJ1-2, with TRBD1 matching 7 bases. The V and J ends lost 7 bases and 8 bases, in that order; junction bases with no gene match: 10. The CDR3 spans 13 residues. Germline assignment: CDR1 ENHRY and CDR2 SYGVKD. The DNA for the CDR3 is TGTGCCATCATGTCGACAGGGTTGTGGGGCTACACCTTC. Amino acids: CAIMSTGLWGYTF.

This clonotype turned up a few times. The chain employs TRBV7-4 and TRBJ1-1, with a weak D call TRBD1 (6 bases). Germline V CDR1 and CDR2: SGHVT, SQSDAQ. The ends were cut back, 5 bases at V and 8 bases at J, with 12 bases in the middle. This CDR3 is built from 12 residues. CDR3 sequence reads: CASSQGHPEAFF. The CDR3 DNA reads TGTGCCAGCAGCCAGGGACACCCAGAAGCTTTCTTT.

This clonotype was detected many times. The rearrangement links TRBV7-8 to TRBJ2-1; D is ambiguous. V lost 3 bases to trimming and J lost 6 bases, with 12 bases between them. CDR3 length: 14 amino acids. Germline assignment: CDR1 SGHVS and CDR2 FQNEAQ. CDR3 region: CASSFLGPRNEQFF. The CDR3 bases are TGTGCCAGCAGCTTCCTTGGGCCTCGCAATGAGCAGTTCTTC.

This chain links TRBV6-6 with TRBJ2-5, with 8 bases identical to TRBD2. CDR1 is MNHNY, CDR2 SVGAGI, per germline (reference sequence). The CDR3 consists of 13 residues. J lost 5 bases, V lost 5 bases, and 4 bases had no gene match. CDR3 in DNA: TGTGCCAGCAGTATAGCGGGGTTCGAGACCCAGTACTTC. Its protein is CASSIAGFETQYF.

V is TRBV28 and J is TRBJ2-7; 7 nucleotides line up with TRBD2. The CDR3 has 15 residues. CDR1 MDHEN and CDR2 SYDVKM come from the germline V gene. V trimming: 3 bases; J trimming: 0 bases; junction bases outside the gene matches: 5. The CDR3 here is CASSLGGGFSYEQYV. CDR3 DNA sequence: TGTGCCAGCAGTTTGGGGGGGGGTTTCTCCTACGAGCAGTACGTC.

CDR3 region: CASSRLSGAPDTQYF. The CDR3 DNA reads as TGTGCCAGCAGCCGACTGAGCGGGGCTCCGGATACGCAGTATTTT. The chain carries TRBV13 and TRBJ2-3; 7 positions agree with TRBD2. The CDR3 runs 15 residues. Trimming at V came to 5 bases and at J to 6 bases, leaving 11 bases not matched to a gene. The V gene's germline CDR1 is PRHDT and CDR2 FYEKMQ (reference sequence).

Only a few counts were recorded for this clonotype. The chain joins TRBV7-6 to TRBJ2-3, with 14 bases matching TRBD2. Trimming removed 5 bases from V and 1 base from J; junction bases left unmatched: 5. This CDR3 spans 17 amino acids. Germline values: CDR1 SGHVS, CDR2 FNYEAQ. CDR3 amino acids: CASSIRGLAGGTDTQYF. DNA for the CDR3: TGTGCCAGCAGCATACGGGGACTAGCGGGGGGCACAGATACGCAGTATTTT.

The rearrangement links TRBV13 to TRBJ1-2; unclear D gene. Trimming removed 0 bases at V and 4 bases at J, with 12 bases between. The CDR3 sequence is 15 residues long. CDR1 is PRHDT and CDR2 is FYEKMQ in the germline V gene (reference sequence). The CDR3 reads CASSLGRRKGYGYTF. The CDR3 DNA is TGTGCCAGCAGCTTAGGCAGGAGGAAAGGCTATGGCTACACCTTC.

This clonotype has just one count. The chain has TRBV2 and TRBJ1-4, with 10 bases aligning to TRBD1. V lost 4 bases to trimming and J lost 7 bases; unmatched junction nucleotides: 9. From germline, CDR1 is SNHLY and CDR2 FYNNEI. The length of the CDR3 is 16 residues. The CDR3 here is CASSVYDRGRSEKLFF. CDR3 nucleotides: TGTGCCAGCAGTGTGTACGACAGGGGGCGAAGTGAAAAACTGTTTTTT. Together with reference TRBV2 and TRBJ1-4, the CDR3 gives the full variable domain: EPEVTQTPSHQVTQMGQEVILRCVPISNHLYFYWYRQILGQKVEFLVSFYNNEISEKSEIFDDQFSVERPDGSNFTLKIRSTKLEDSAMYFCASSVYDRGRSEKLFFGSGTQLSVL.

The chain uses TRBV6-5 and TRBJ1-1; D not resolved. V lost 7 bases and J lost 6, with 18 bases in between. Germline V gives CDR1 MNHEY, CDR2 SVGAGI. This CDR3 has 14 amino acids. The CDR3 sequence is CASNIPNGGAEAFF. The CDR3, as DNA: TGTGCCAGCAACATCCCGAATGGAGGCGCTGAAGCTTTCTTT.

The chain couples TRBV7-9 to TRBJ2-3; no clear D. The CDR3 contains 15 residues. Per the germline V gene, CDR1 is SEHNR and CDR2 is FQNEAQ (reference sequence). Deletions cut 1 base from V and 4 bases from J, with 12 bases between. The CDR3 nucleotides are TGTGCCAGCAGCTTAGTAGGTTTTCCCCCAGATACGCAGTATTTT. Translating gives CASSLVGFPPDTQYF.

The chain carries TRBV9 and TRBJ2-2; D unclear. Germline loops: CDR1 SGDLS, CDR2 YYNGEE. V was cut by 0 bases and J by 3 bases, with 9 bases left in between. The CDR3 extends over 15 amino acids. CDR3 coding DNA: TGTGCCAGCAGCGTAGAAGGGCATGACACCGGGGAGCTGTTTTTT. It yields the protein CASSVEGHDTGELFF.